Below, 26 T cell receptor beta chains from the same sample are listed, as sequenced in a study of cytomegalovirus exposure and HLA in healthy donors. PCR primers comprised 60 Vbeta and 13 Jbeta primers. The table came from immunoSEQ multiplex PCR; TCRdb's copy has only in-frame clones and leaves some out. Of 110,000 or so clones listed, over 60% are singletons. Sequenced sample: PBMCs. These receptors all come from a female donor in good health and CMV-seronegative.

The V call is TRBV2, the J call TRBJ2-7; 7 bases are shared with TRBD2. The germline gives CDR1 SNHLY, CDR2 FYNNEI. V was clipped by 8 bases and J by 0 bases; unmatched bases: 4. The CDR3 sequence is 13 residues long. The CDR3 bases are TGTGCCAGCTGGGGAGGGTCCTCCTACGAGCAGTACTTC. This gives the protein CASWGGSSYEQYF.

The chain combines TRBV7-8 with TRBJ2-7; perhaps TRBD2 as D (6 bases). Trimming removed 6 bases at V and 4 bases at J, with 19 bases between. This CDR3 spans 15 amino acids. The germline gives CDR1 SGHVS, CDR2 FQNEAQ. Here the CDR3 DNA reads TGTGCCAGCAGTCTCACGGGGGACGGATATTACGAGCAGTACTTC. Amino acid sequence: CASSLTGDGYYEQYF.

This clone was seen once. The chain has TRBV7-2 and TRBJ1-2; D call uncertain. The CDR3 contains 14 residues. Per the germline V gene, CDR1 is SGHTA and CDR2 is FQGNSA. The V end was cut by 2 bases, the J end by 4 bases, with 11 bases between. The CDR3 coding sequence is TGTGCCAGCAGCTTAAATCCGGCGGGCTATGGCTACACCTTC. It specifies CASSLNPAGYGYTF.

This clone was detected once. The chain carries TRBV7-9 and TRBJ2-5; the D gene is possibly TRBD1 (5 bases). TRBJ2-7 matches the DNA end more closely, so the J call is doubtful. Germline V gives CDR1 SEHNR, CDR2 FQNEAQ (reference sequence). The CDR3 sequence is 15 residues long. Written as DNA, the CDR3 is TGTGCCAGCAGCCCTCCCGACAGAACCCCCTACGAGCAGTACTTC. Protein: CASSPPDRTPYEQYF.

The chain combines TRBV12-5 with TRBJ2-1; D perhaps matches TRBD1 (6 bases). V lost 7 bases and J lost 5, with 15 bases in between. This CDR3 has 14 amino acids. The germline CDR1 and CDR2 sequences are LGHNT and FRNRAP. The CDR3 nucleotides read TGTGCTAGTGCCCCAGAAGGGGGTCACAATGAGCAGTTCTTC. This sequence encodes CASAPEGGHNEQFF.

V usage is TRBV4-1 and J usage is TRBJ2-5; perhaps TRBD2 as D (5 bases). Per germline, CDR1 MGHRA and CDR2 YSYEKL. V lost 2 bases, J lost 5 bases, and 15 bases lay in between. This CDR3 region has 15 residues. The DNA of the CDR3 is TGCGCCAGCAGCCAAAACCCGGGATCGGGGGAGACCCAGTACTTC. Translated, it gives CASSQNPGSGETQYF.

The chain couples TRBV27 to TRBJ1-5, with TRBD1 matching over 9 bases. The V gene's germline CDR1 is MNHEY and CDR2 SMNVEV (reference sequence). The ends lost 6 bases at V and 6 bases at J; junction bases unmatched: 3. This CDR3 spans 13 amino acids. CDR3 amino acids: CASSQDRGQPQHF. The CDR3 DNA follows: TGTGCCAGCAGCCAGGACAGGGGTCAGCCCCAGCATTTT.

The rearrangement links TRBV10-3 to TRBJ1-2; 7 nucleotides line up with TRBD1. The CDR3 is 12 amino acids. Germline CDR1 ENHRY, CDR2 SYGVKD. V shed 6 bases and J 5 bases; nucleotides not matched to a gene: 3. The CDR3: CAISGDSYGYTF. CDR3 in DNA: TGTGCCATCAGCGGGGACAGTTATGGCTACACCTTC.

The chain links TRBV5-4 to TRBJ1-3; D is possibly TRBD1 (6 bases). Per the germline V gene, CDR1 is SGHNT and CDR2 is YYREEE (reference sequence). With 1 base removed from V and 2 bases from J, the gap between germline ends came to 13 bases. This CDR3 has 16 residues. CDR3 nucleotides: TGTGCCAGCAGCTTGATAGGGGGAAGTACTGGAAACACCATATATTTT. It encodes CASSLIGGSTGNTIYF. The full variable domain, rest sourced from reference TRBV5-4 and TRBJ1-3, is ETGVTQSPTHLIKTRGQQVTLRCSSQSGHNTVSWYQQALGQGPQFIFQYYREEENGRGNFPPRFSGLQFPNYSSELNVNALELDDSALYLCASSLIGGSTGNTIYFGEGSWLTVV.

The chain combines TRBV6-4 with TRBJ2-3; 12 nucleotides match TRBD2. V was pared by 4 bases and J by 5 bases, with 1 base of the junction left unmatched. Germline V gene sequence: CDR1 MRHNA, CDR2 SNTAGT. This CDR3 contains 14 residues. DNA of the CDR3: TGTGCCAGCAGTGGGACTAGCGGGGAAGATACGCAGTATTTT. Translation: CASSGTSGEDTQYF.

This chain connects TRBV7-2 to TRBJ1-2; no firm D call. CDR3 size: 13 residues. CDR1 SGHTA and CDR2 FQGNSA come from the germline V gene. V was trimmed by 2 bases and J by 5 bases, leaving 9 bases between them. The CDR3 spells CASSLNLPYGYTF. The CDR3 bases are TGTGCCAGCAGCTTAAATCTACCTTATGGCTACACCTTC.

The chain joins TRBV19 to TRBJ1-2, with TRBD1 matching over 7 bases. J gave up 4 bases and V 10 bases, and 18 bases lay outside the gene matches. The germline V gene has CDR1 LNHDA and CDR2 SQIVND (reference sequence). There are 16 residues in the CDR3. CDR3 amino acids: CATSAQSEGQSYGYTF. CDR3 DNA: TGTGCCACCTCGGCCCAAAGTGAGGGACAGAGCTATGGCTACACCTTC.

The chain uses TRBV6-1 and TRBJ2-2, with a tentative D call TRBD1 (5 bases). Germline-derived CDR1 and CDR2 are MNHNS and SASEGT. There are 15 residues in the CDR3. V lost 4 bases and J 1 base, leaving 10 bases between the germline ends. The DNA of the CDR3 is TGTGCCAGCAGTGTCGATAGGGGGAACACCGGGGAGCTGTTTTTT. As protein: CASSVDRGNTGELFF.

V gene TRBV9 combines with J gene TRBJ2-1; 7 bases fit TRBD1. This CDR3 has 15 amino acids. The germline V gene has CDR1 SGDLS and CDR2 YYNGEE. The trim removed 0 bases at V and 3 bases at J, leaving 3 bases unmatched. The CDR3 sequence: CASSVDGTVYNEQFF. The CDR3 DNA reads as TGTGCCAGCAGCGTAGATGGGACAGTCTACAATGAGCAGTTCTTC.

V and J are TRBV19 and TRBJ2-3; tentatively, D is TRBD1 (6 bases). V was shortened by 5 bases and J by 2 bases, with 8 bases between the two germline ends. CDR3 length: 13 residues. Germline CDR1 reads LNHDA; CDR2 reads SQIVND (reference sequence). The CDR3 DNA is TGTGCCAGTAGTTCAGGGGACACAGATACGCAGTATTTT. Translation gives CASSSGDTDTQYF.

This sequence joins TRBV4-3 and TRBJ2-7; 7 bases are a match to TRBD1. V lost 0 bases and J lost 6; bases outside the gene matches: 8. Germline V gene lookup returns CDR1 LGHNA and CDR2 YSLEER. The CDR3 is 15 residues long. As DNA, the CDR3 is TGCGCCAGCAGCCAAGATCGGTGGAACAGGGGCGAGCAGTACTTC. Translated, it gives CASSQDRWNRGEQYF.

The DNA for the CDR3 is TGCGCCAGCAGGATGACACAGGGAACCATCACAGATACGCAGTATTTT. Its translation is CASRMTQGTITDTQYF. V gene TRBV5-1 combines with J gene TRBJ2-3; a possible D gene is TRBD1 (6 bases). Between the trimmed V and J ends, which lost 5 bases and 2 bases, there was a span of 18 bases. CDR3 size: 16 residues. Germline V gives CDR1 SGHRS, CDR2 YFSETQ.

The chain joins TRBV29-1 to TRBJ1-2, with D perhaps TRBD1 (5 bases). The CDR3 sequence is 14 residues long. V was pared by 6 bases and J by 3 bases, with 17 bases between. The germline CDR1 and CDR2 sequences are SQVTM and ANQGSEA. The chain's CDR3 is CSVRYSTAHYGYTF. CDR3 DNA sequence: TGCAGCGTCCGATACTCGACAGCGCACTATGGCTACACCTTC.

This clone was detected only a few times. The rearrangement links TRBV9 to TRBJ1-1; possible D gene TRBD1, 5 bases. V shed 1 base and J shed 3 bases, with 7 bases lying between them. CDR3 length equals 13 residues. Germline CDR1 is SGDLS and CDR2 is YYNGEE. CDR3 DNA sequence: TGTGCCAGCAGCGTACAGGGTGACACTGAAGCTTTCTTT. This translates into CASSVQGDTEAFF.

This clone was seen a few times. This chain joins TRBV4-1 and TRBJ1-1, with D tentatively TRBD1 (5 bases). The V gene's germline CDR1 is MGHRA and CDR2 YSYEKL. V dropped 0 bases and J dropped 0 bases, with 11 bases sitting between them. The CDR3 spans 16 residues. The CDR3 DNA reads TGCGCCAGCAGCCAAGACGGGCGGGGGATGAACACTGAAGCTTTCTTT. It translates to CASSQDGRGMNTEAFF.

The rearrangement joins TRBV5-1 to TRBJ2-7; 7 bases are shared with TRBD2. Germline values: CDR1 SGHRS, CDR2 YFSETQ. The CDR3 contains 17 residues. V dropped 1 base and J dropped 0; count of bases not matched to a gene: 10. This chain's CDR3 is CASSLWGVRGSSYEQYF. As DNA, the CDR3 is TGCGCCAGCAGCTTGTGGGGGGTGCGGGGGAGCTCCTACGAGCAGTACTTC.

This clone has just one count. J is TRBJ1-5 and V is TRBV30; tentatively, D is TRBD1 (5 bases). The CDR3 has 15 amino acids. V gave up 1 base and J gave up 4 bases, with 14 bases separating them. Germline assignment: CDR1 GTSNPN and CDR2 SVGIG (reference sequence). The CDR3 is CAWSGSLQGNQPQHF. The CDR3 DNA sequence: TGTGCCTGGAGTGGATCCCTGCAGGGTAATCAGCCCCAGCATTTT.

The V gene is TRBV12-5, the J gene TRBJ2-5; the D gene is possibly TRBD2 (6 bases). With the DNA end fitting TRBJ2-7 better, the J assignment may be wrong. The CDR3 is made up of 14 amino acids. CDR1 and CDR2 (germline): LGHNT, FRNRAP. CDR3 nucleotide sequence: TGTGCTAGTGGTTTGGGCGGGGAGCCCTACGAGCAGTACTTC. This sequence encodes CASGLGGEPYEQYF.

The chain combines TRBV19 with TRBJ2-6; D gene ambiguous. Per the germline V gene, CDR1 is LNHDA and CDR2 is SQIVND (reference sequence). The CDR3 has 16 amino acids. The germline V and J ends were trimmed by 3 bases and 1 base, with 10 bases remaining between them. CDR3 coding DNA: TGTGCCAGTAGTATCCGATCGAGGTCTGGGGCCAACGTCCTGACTTTC. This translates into CASSIRSRSGANVLTF.

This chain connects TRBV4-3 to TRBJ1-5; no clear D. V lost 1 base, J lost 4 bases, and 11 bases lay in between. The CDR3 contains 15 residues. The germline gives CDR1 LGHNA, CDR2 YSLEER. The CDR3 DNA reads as TGCGCCAGCAGCCAAGTCGTTCCCGTGAATCAGCCCCAGCATTTT. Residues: CASSQVVPVNQPQHF.

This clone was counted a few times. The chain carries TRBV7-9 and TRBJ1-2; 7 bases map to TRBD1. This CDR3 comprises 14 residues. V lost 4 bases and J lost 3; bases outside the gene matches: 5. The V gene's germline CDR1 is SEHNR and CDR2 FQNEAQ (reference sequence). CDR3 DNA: TGTGCCAGCAGCTCCGACAGGGTTGACTATGGCTACACCTTC. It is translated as CASSSDRVDYGYTF.